This TCR beta chain was sequenced for a study of blood T cells in healthy people across ages. Study-level information: In model experiments, template switching was able to capture about one barcoded beta molecule for every two T cells that were present.

The CDR3 extends over 15 amino acids. Trimming took 2 bases from V and 0 from J, leaving 10 bases between them. Germline V gene sequence: CDR1 MNHNS, CDR2 SASEGT. It was with a sample-barcoded 5' primer and a J-beta primer mix that a second PCR of roughly 7 to 12 cycles was run. Each CDR3 protein gets one entry after TCRdb re-called the 5' RACE reads with MiXCR. Counted here are about 1.7 million distinct CDR3 sequences, approximately 30% occurring once; the ten biggest clones make up approximately 7.7%. Sample: blood. The TCR comes from a woman between 25 and 40 years old in good health. The V and J genes are TRBV6-1 and TRBJ1-1; D unclear. The CDR3 DNA reads TGTGCCAGCAGTGAAAGTAGGCGGATGAACACTGAAGCTTTCTTT. Translated, it gives CASSESRRMNTEAFF.